This T cell receptor beta chain was recorded in a study of blood T cell repertoires in COVID-19. Study as a whole: Whether acute or convalescent, the COVID-19 samples came from the United States, Italy and Spain. PBMCs, B-cell-depleted T cells, or T cells provided the cDNA or gDNA that made up the material.

In the original workflow: Reference gene primer amplification gave estimated nucleated cell counts. Data came from immunoSEQ multiplex PCR; TCRdb stores just in-frame clones and leaves some out. V and J calls and clone size are as listed in that table; D and trimming were resolved from the DNA. The sample shows under 170,000 clones, about 80% of them seen only once. V lost 5 bases to trimming and J lost 8 bases; unmatched junction nucleotides: 4. Germline CDR1 is LNHDA and CDR2 is SQIVND (reference sequence). This CDR3 is built from 12 residues. The source material was peripheral blood. The clonotype originates from a man aged 65-85 years with acute or convalescent COVID-19. This rearrangement joins TRBV19 to TRBJ1-1; 8 bases match TRBD1. The CDR3 DNA reads as TGTGCCAGTAGTTTGAGGACAGGGGAAGCTTTCTTT. The encoded protein is CASSLRTGEAFF. Using reference TRBV19 and TRBJ1-1 for the parts outside the CDR3, the full variable domain is DGGITQSPKYLFRKEGQNVTLSCEQNLNHDAMYWYRQDPGQGLRLIYYSQIVNDFQKGDIAEGYSVSREKKESFPLTVTSAQKNPTAFYLCASSLRTGEAFFGQGTRLTVV.